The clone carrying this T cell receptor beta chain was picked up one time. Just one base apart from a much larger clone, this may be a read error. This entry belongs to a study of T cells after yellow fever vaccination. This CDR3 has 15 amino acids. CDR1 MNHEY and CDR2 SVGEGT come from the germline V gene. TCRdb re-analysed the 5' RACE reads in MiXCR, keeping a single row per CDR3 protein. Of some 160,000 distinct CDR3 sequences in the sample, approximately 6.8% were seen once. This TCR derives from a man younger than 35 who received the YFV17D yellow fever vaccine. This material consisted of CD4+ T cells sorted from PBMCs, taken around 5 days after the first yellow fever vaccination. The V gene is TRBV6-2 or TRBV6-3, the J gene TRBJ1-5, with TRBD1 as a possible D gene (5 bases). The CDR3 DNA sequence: TGTGCCAGCAGTTCCGGGGCCTCGGGCAATCAGCCCCAGAATTTT. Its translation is CASSSGASGNQPQNF.